This T cell receptor beta chain is drawn from a study of T cells expressing NK-cell markers. TCRdb re-called the 5' RACE reads and catalogs CDR3 proteins one per entry, DNA excluded. The sample has around 280,000 distinct CDR3 sequences. A remark on this clonotype: Its antigen is currently unknown.

The CDR3 runs to 15 residues. Looked up from germline, CDR1 is DFQATT and CDR2 is SNEGSKA (reference sequence). Overall study findings and caveats: For a few donors, these clonotypes were likewise the leading ones in the CD3+CD56-NKG2C+ fraction.

The rearrangement joins TRBV20-1 to TRBJ2-5. Sequences were obtained from blood T cells: a sorted CD56 or NKG2C T cell subset, CD4+ or CD8+ T cells, or bulk PBMC T cells (not recorded which). This receptor was taken from a man between 18 and 35 years old in good health. CDR3 sequence: CSARNPSGDQETQYF.